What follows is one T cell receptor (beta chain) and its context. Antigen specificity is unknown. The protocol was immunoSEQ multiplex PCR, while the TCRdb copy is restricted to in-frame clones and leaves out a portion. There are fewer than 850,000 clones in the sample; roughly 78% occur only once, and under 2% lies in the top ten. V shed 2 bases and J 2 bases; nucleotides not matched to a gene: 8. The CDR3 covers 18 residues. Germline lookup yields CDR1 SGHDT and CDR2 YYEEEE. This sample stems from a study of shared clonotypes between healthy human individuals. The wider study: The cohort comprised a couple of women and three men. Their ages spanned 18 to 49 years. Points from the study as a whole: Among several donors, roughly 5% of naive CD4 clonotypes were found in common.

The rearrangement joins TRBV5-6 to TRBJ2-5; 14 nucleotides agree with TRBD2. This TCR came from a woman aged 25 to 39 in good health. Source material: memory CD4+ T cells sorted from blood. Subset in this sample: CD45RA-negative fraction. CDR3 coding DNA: TGTGCCAGCAGCTTTCGACTAGCGGGAGGGCCGGGGCAAGAGACCCAGTACTTC. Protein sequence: CASSFRLAGGPGQETQYF.